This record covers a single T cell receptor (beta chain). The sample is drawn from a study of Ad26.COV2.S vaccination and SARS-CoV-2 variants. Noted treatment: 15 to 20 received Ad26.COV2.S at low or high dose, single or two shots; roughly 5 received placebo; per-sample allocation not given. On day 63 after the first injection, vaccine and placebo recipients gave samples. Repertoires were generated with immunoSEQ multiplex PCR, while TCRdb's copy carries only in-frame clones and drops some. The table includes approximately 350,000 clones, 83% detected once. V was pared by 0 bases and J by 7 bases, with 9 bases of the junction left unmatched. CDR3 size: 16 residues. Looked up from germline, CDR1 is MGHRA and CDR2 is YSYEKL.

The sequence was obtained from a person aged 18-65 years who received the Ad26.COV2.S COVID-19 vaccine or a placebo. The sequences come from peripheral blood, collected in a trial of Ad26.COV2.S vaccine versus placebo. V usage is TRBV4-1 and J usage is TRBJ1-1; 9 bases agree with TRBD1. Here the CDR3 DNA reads TGCGCCAGCAGCCAAGATCCCGGGACAGGGAGGGGTGAAGCTTTCTTT. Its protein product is CASSQDPGTGRGEAFF.